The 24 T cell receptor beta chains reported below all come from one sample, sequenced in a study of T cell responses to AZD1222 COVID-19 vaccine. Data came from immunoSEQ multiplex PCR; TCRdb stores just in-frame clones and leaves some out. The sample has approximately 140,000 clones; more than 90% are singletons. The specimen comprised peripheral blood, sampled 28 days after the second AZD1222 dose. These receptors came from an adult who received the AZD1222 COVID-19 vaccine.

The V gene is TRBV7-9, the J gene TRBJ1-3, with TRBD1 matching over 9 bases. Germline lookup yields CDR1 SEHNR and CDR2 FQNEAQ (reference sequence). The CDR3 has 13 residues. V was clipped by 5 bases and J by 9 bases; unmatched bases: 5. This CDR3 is CASSPGQGTTIYF. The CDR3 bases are TGTGCCAGCAGCCCGGGACAGGGCACCACCATATATTTT.

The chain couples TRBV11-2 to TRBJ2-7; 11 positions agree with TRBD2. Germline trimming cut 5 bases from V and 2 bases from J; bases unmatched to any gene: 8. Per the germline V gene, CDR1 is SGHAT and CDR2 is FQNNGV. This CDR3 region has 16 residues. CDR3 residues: CASSPDGLAGPYEQYF. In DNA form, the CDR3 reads TGTGCCAGCAGCCCAGATGGACTAGCGGGCCCCTACGAGCAGTACTTC.

The CDR3 region has the DNA TGTGCCAGCAGTGGGGGAGGGGACAGGGGTTTGCAGTACTTC. This gives the protein CASSGGGDRGLQYF. The V call is TRBV2, the J call TRBJ2-7, with 10 bases aligning to TRBD1. Per the germline V gene, CDR1 is SNHLY and CDR2 is FYNNEI. The CDR3 length is 14 residues. V was pared by 4 bases and J by 9 bases, with 9 bases of the junction left unmatched.

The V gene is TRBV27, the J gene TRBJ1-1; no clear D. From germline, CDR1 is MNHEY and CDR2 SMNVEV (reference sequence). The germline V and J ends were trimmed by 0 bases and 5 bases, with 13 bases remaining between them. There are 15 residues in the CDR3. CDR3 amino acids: CASSLSGELGTEAFF. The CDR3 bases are TGTGCCAGCAGTTTATCTGGGGAATTGGGGACTGAAGCTTTCTTT.

The CDR3 sequence: CASSIADESNQPQHF. Written as DNA, the CDR3 is TGTGCCAGTAGTATAGCGGACGAAAGCAATCAGCCCCAGCATTTT. The rearrangement uses TRBV19 and TRBJ1-5; D gene unclear. This CDR3 is built from 15 residues. V dropped 1 base and J dropped 1 base, with 8 bases sitting between them. The germline V gene encodes CDR1 LNHDA and CDR2 SQIVND (reference sequence). Combining the CDR3 with reference TRBV19 and TRBJ1-5 gives the whole variable domain DGGITQSPKYLFRKEGQNVTLSCEQNLNHDAMYWYRQDPGQGLRLIYYSQIVNDFQKGDIAEGYSVSREKKESFPLTVTSAQKNPTAFYLCASSIADESNQPQHFGDGTRLSIL.

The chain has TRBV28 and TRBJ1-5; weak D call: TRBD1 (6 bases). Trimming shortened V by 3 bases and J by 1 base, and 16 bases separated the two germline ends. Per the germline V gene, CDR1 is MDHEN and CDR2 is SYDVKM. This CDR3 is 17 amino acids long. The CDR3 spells CASSFAQGRFSNQPQHF. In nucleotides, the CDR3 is TGTGCCAGCAGTTTCGCACAGGGAAGATTCAGCAATCAGCCCCAGCATTTT.

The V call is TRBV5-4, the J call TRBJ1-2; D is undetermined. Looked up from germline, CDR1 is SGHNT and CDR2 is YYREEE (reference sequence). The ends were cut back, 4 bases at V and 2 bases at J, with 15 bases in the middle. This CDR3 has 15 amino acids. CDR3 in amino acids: CASSQEKDGNYGYTF. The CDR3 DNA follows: TGTGCCAGCAGCCAAGAAAAAGACGGAAACTATGGCTACACCTTC.

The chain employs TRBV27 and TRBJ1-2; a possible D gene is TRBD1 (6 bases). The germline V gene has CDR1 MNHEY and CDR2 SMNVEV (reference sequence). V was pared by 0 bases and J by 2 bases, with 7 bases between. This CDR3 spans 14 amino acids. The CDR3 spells CASSLSTGNYGYTF. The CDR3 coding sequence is TGTGCCAGCAGTTTATCTACAGGGAACTATGGCTACACCTTC.

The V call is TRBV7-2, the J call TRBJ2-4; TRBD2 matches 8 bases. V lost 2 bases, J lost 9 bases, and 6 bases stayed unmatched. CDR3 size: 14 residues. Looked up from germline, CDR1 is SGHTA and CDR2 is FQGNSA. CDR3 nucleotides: TGTGCCAGCAGCTTAAATCCTAGCGGGCTCATTCAGTACTTC. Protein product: CASSLNPSGLIQYF.

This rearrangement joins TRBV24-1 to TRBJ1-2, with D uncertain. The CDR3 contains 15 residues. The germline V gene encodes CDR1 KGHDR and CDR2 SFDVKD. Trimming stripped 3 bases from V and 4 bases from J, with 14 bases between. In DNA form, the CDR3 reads TGTGCCACCAGTGATAGTCCCGGGGATGTCTATGGCTACACCTTC. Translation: CATSDSPGDVYGYTF.

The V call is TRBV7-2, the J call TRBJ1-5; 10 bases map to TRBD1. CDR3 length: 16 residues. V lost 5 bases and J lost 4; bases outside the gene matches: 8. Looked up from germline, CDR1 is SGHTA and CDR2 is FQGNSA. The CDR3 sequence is CASSPRDRGGNQPQHF. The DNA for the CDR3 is TGTGCCAGCAGCCCCCGGGACAGGGGAGGGAATCAGCCCCAGCATTTT.

CDR3 sequence: CASSISGSSSGTIYF. Written as DNA, the CDR3 is TGTGCCAGTAGCATTTCCGGGTCCTCGTCCGGCACCATATATTTT. V and J are TRBV19 and TRBJ1-3; D is ambiguous. This CDR3 contains 15 residues. Germline V gene data show CDR1 as LNHDA and CDR2 as SQIVND (reference sequence). Trimming shortened V by 6 bases and J by 9 bases, and 21 bases separated the two germline ends.

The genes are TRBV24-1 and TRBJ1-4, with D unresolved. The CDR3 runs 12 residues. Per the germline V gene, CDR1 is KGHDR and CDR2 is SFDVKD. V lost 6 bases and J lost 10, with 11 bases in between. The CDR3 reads CATSREDGKLFF. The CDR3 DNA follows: TGTGCCACCAGTCGAGAGGATGGAAAACTGTTTTTT.

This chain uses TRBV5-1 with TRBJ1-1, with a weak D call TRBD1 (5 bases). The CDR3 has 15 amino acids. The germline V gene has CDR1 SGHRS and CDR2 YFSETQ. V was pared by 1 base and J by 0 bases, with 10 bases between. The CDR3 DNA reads TGCGCCAGCAGCTTGTGGGGGACGCTGAACACTGAAGCTTTCTTT. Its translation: CASSLWGTLNTEAFF.

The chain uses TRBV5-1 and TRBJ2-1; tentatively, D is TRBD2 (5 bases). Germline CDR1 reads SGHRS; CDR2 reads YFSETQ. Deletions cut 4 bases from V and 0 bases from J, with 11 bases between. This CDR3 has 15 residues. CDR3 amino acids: CASSPRADSYNEQFF. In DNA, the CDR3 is TGCGCCAGCAGCCCACGAGCGGACTCCTACAATGAGCAGTTCTTC.

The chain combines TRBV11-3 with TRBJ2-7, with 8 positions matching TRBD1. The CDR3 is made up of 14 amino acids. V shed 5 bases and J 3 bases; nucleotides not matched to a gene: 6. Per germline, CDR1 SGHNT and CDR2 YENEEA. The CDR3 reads CASSLQGGLYEQYF. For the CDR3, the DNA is TGTGCCAGCAGCCTACAGGGGGGTCTCTACGAGCAGTACTTC.

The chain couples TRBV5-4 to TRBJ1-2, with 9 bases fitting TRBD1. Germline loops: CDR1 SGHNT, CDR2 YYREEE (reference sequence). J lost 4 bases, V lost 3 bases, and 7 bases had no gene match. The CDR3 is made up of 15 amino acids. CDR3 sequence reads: CASSSPGQGVYGYTF. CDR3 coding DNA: TGTGCCAGCAGCTCCCCGGGACAGGGTGTCTATGGCTACACCTTC.

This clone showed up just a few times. As DNA, the CDR3 is TGTGCCAGCAGCTTTCGTGAGAGGGGCACTGAAGCTTTCTTT. Its translation is CASSFRERGTEAFF. V usage is TRBV3-1 (or the pseudogene TRBV3-2) and J usage is TRBJ1-1; weak D call: TRBD1 (5 bases). The germline V gene encodes CDR1 LGHDT and CDR2 YNNKEL (reference sequence). V lost 5 bases and J lost 4, with 14 bases in between. This CDR3 has 14 amino acids.

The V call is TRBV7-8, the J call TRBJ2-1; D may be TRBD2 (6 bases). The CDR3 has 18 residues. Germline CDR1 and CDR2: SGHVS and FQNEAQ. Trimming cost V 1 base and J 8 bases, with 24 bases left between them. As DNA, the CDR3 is TGTGCCAGCAGCTTAGGAACCGGGCCCGGGAGTGAGGGCCATGAGCAGTTCTTC. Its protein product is CASSLGTGPGSEGHEQFF. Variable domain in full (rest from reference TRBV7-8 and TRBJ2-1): GAGVSQSPRYKVAKRGQDVALRCDPISGHVSLFWYQQALGQGPEFLTYFQNEAQLDKSGLPSDRFFAERPEGSVSTLKIQRTQQEDSAVYLCASSLGTGPGSEGHEQFFGPGTRLTVL.

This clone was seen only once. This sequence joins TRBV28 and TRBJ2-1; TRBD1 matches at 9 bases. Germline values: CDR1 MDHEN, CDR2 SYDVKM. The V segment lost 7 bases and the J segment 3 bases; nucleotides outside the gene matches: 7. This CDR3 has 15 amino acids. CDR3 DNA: TGTGCCAGCAATGACCGGGACAGGGACTACAATGAGCAGTTCTTC. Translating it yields CASNDRDRDYNEQFF.

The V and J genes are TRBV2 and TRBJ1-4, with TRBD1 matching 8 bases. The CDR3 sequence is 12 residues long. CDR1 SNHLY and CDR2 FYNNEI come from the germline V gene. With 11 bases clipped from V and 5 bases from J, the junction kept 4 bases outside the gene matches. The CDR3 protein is CASRDRNEKLFF. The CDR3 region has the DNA TGTGCCTCCCGGGACAGGAATGAAAAACTGTTTTTT.

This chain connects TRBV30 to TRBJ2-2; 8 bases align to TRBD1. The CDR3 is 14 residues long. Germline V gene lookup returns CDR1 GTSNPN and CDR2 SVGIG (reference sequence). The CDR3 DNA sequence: TGTGCAGGCGCCGGGACAGGGAACACCGGGGAGCTGTTTTTT. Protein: CAGAGTGNTGELFF.

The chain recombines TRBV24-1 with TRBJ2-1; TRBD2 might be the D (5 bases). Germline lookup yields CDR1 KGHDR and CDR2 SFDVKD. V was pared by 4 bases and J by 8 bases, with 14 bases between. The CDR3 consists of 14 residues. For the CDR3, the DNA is TGTGCCACCAGTGACCGGACTCGGCGGGATGAGCAGTTCTTC. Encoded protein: CATSDRTRRDEQFF.

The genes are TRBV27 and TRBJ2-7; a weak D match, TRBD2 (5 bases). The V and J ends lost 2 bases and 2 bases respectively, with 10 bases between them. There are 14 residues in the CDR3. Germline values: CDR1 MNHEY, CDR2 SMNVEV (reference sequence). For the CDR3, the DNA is TGTGCCAGCAGTTTACGGGGTCGGGCCTACGAGCAGTACTTC. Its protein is CASSLRGRAYEQYF.